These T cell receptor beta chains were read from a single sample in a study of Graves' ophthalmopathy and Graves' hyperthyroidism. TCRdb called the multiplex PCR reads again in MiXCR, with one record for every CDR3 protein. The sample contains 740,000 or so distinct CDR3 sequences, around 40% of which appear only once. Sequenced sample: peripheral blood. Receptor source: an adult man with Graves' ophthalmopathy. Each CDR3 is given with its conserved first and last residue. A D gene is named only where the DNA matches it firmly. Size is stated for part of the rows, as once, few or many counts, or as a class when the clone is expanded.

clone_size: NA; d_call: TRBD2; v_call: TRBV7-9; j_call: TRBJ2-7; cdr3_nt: TGTGCCAGCAGCGGAGCGGGAAAGGCCTACGAGCAGTACTTC; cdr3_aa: CASSGAGKAYEQYF
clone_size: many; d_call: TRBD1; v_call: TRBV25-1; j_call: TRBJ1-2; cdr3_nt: TGTGCCAGCTCCGACAGGGCGAATGGCTACACCTTC; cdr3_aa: CASSDRANGYTF
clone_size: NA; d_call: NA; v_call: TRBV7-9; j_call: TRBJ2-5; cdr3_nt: TGTGCCAGCAGCTTCGTGAGGGATGAGACCCAGTACTTC; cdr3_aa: CASSFVRDETQYF
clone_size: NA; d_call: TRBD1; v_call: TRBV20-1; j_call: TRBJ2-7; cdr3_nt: TGCAGTGCGTCGCATCCGGGACAGGGAGCCTACGAGCAGTACTTC; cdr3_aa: CSASHPGQGAYEQYF
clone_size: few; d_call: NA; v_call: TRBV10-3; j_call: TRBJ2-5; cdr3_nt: TGTGCCAGCAGTTCCGATTCGAGAGATAGGACCCAGTACTTC; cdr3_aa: CASSSDSRDRTQYF
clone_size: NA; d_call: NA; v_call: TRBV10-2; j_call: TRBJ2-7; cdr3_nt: TGCGCCAGCATCCAGACCGCGAGCTCCTACGAGCAGTACTTC; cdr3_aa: CASIQTASSYEQYF
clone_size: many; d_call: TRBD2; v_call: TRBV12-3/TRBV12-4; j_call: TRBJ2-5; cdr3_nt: TGTGCCAGCAGTTCCGTTCTGACTAGCGGGGACACGGAGACCCAGTACTTC; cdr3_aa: CASSSVLTSGDTETQYF
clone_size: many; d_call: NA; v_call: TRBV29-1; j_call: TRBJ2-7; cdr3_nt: TGCAGCGTTGTTAGAGGGATATCCTACGAGCAGTACTTC; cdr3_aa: CSVVRGISYEQYF
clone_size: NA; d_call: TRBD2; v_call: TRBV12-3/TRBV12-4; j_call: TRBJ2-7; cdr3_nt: TGTGCCAGCAGTTGGACTAGCGGGAACGAGCAGTACTTC; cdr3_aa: CASSWTSGNEQYF
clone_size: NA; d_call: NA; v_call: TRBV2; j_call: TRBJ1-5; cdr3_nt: TGTGCCAGCGGTGAATTTGCAGGGAAGAGAAATAGCAATCAGCCCCAGCATTTT; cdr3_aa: CASGEFAGKRNSNQPQHF
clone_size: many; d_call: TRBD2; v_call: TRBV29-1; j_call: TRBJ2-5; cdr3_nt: TGCAGCGTCCAATTAGCGGGAGAAGAGACCCAGTACTTC; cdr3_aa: CSVQLAGEETQYF
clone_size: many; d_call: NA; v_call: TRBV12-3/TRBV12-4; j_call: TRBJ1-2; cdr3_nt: TGTGCCAGCAGTTTGGGAGGGTCCTATGGCTACACCTTC; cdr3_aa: CASSLGGSYGYTF
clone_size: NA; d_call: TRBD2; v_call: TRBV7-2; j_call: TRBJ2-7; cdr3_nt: TGTGCCAGCAGCGCCTCTAGCGGGGGGGCATACGAGCAGCACTTC; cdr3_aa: CASSASSGGAYEQHF
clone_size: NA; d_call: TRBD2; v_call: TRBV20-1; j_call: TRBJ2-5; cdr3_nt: TGCAGTGCTAGAGGGACTAGCAGAGAAGAGACCCAGTACTTC; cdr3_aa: CSARGTSREETQYF
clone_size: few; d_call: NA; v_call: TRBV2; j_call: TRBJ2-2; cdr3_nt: TGTGCCAGCAGTAATTATCCAGGGGACACCGGGGAGCTGTTTTTT; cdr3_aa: CASSNYPGDTGELFF
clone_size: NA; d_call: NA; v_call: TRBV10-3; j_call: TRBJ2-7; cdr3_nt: TGTGCCATCACCCCCGACGGGTACTTC; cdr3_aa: CAITPDGYF
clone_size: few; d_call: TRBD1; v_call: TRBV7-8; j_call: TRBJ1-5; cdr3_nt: TGTGCCAGCAGCCCCAGGGACAGGAAAAGTTATAGCAATCAGCCCCAGCATTTT; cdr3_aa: CASSPRDRKSYSNQPQHF
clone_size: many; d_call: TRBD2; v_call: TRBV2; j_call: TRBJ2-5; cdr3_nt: TGTGCCAGCGAGGTACCGGGGCTAGCGGGCAAAGAGACCCAGTACTTC; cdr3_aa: CASEVPGLAGKETQYF
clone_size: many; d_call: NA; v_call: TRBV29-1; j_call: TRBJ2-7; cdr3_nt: TGCAGCGTTGAAACGGGGGTGGGATCCTACGAGCAGTACTTC; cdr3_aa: CSVETGVGSYEQYF
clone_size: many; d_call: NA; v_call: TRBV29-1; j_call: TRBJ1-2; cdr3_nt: TGCAGCGTTGAAGAAAGACAGAACCTCTATGGCTACACCTTC; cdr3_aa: CSVEERQNLYGYTF
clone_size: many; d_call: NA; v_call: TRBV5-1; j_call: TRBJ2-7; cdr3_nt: TGTGCCAGCAGCTTATCTGGAGCCTACGAGCAGTACTTC; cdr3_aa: CASSLSGAYEQYF
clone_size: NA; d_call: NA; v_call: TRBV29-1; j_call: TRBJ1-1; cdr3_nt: TGCACTTACACTCCGGACACTGCCGGCACTGAAGCTTTCTTT; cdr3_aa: CTYTPDTAGTEAFF
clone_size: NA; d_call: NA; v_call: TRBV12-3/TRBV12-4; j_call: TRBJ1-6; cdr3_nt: TGTGCCAGCACTTACCGGGGGGGTTCACCCCTCCACTTT; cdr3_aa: CASTYRGGSPLHF
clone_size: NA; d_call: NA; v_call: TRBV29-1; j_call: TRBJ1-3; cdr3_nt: TGCAGCGTTGTGCGGAGGGGCCCTGGAAACACCATATATTTT; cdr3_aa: CSVVRRGPGNTIYF
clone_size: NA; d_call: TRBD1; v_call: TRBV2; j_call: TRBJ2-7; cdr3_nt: TGTGCCAGCAGTCCGGACAGGGGGCACTCCTACGAGCAGTACTTC; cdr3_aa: CASSPDRGHSYEQYF
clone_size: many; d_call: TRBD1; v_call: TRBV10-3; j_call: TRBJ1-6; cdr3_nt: TGTGCCATCAATAGGACAGGGAGGGAATCACCCCTCCACTTT; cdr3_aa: CAINRTGRESPLHF
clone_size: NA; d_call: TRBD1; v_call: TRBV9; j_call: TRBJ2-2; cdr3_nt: TGCGCCAGCAGCGCGGATGGACAGGGATCAGGGGAGCTGTTTTTT; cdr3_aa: CASSADGQGSGELFF
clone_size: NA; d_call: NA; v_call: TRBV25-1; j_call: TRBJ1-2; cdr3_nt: TGTGCCAGCAGTGACCAACAGGGTCACTATGGCTACACCTTC; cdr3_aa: CASSDQQGHYGYTF
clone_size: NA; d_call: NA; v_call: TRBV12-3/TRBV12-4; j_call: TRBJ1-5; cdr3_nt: TGTGCCGGCAGTAAAACAGGGTTACGCAATCAGCCCCAGCATTTT; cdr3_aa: CAGSKTGLRNQPQHF
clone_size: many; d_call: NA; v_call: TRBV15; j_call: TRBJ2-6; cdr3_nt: TGTGCCACCAGCAGAGCAGGGACCGGGGCCAACGTCCTGACTTTC; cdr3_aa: CATSRAGTGANVLTF
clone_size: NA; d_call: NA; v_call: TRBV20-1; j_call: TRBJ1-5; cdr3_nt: TGCAGTGCCCTTCGGGGGAGCAATCAGCCCCAGCATTTT; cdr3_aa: CSALRGSNQPQHF
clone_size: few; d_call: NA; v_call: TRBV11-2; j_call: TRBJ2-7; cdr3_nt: TGTGCCAGCAGCCAAGGACCTCCGGGCTACGAGCAGTACTTC; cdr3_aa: CASSQGPPGYEQYF
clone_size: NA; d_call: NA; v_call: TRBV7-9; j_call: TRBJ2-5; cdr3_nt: TGTGCCAGCAGCGGAGGGACATTAGTAGAGACCCAGTACTTC; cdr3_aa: CASSGGTLVETQYF
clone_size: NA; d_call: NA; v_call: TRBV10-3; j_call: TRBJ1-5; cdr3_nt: TGTGCCATCAGTTCCCAATTAAGGATCTCCAATCAGCCCCAGCATTTT; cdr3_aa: CAISSQLRISNQPQHF
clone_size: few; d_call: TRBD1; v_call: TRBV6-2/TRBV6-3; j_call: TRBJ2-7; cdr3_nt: TGTGCCAGCAGTTCACCGGGACAGGTCTACGAGCAGTACTTC; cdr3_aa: CASSSPGQVYEQYF
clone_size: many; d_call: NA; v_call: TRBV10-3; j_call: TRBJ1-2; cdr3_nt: TGTGCCATCAGTGAGGCGGGACCCAACGACTATGGCTACACCTTC; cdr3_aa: CAISEAGPNDYGYTF
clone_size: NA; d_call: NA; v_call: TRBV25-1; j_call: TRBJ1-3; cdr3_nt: TGTGCCAGCGGGTGGACGGACACCATATATTTT; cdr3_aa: CASGWTDTIYF
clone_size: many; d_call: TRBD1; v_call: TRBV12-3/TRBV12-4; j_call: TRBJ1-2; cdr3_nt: TGTGCCAGCAGTTTAGGGGGCAGGGGGAGCGGCTACACCTTC; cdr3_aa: CASSLGGRGSGYTF
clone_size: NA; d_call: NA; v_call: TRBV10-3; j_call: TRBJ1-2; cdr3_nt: NA; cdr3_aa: CASSGRGVRYPYGCTF
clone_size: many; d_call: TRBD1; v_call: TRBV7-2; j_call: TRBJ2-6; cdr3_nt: TGTGCCAGCAGCTTTAGGGGACAGACGAGCTCTGGGGCCAACGTCCTGACTTTC; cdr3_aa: CASSFRGQTSSGANVLTF
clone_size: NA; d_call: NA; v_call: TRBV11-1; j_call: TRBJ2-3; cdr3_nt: TGTGCCAGCAGCTTAGGGTTCGGGGCCGACGCAGATACGCAGTATTTT; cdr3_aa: CASSLGFGADADTQYF
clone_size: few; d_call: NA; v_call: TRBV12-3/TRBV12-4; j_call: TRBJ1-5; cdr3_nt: TGTGCCAGCAGTTATCAGGGAAGCAATCAGCCCCAGCATTTT; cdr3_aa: CASSYQGSNQPQHF
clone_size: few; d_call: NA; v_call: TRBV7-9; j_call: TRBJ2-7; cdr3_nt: TGTGCCAGCAGAGGCATATCCTACGAGCAGTACTTC; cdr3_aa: CASRGISYEQYF
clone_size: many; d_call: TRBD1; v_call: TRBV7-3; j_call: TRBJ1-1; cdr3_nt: TGTGCCAGCAGCTTAACGGCAGGGGGCATCACTGAAGCTTTCTTT; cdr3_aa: CASSLTAGGITEAFF
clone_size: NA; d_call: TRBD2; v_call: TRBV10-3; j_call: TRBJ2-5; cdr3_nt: TGTGCCCTAGATAGCGGGGGGCTACAAGAGACCCAGTACTTC; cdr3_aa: CALDSGGLQETQYF
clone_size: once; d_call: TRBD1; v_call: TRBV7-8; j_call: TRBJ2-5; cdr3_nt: TGTGCCAGAAGTCCGACAGGGGGGCGAAGAGAGACCCAGTACTTC; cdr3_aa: CARSPTGGRRETQYF
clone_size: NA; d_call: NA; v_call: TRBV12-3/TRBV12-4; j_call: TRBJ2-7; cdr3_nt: TGTGCTAGTGGACCGGCCAAAGGCGAGCAGTACTTC; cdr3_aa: CASGPAKGEQYF
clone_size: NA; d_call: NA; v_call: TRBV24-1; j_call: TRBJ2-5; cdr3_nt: TGTGCCACCAGTGATTTGTGGGGGCAAGGCCAAGAGACCCAGTACTTC; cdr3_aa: CATSDLWGQGQETQYF
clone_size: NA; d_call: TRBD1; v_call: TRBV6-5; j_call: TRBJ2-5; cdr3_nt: TGTGCCAGCAGCCGGGACAGGAGGGAGACCCAGTACTTC; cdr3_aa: CASSRDRRETQYF
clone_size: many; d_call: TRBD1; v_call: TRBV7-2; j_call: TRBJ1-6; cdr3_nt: TGTGCCAGCAGCGCCAGACAGGGGTATTCACCCCTCCACTTT; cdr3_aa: CASSARQGYSPLHF